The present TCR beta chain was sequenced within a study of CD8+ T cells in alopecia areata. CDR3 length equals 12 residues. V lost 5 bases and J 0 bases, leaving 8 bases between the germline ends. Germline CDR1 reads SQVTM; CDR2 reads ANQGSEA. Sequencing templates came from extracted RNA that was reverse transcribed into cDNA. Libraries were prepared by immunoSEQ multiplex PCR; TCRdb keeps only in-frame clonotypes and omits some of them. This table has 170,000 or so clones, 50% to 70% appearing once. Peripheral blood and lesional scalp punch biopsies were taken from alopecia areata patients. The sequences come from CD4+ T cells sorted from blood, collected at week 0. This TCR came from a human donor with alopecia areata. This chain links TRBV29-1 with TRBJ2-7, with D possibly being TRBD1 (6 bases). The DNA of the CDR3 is TGCAGCGTTCAGGGGAACTCCTACGAGCAGTACTTC. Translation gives CSVQGNSYEQYF.